This T cell receptor beta chain was recovered during a study of OX40 agonist ivuxolimab in advanced cancers. Study overall: It was ivuxolimab, an agonistic anti-OX40 (CD134) antibody, that patients were treated with. With a range of about 23 to 85, age averaged 60 years, and 65% to 90% were male.

Sampling times: baseline, cycle 4 day 1, cycle 7 day 1. Measured with immunoSEQ multiplex PCR; TCRdb has only the in-frame clones, and not every one. The table includes roughly 100,000 clones, around 87% detected once. The germline V gene has CDR1 SGHVS and CDR2 FNYEAQ. V shed 4 bases and J 6 bases; nucleotides not matched to a gene: 9. The CDR3 loop spans 15 amino acids. The source material was CD4+ or CD8+ T cells sorted from blood, sampled in a trial of the OX40 agonist ivuxolimab. The chain combines TRBV7-6 with TRBJ2-7, with 10 bases aligning to TRBD1. The sequence was collected from an adult with an advanced solid tumor such as melanoma, head and neck, liver or kidney cancer. For the CDR3, the DNA is TGTGCCAGCAGCTCCAGCCGCGGACAGGGGGGCGAGCAGTACTTC. This gives the protein CASSSSRGQGGEQYF.